This T cell receptor (beta chain) was profiled in a study of T cell responses to AZD1222 COVID-19 vaccine. The wider study: Samples with a second dose at about 4 or about 12 weeks were pooled together. Study-wide findings and caveats: Repertoires in all cases were sampled only once the peak T cell response had passed.

Sequencing was performed with immunoSEQ multiplex PCR; in TCRdb, only in-frame clones are kept and a portion is missing. The data hold 150,000 to 200,000 clones, with roughly 92% observed a single time. As for this clone: The target antigen is unknown.

This receptor was taken from an adult in good health. The sample consisted of peripheral blood, taken on day 0 of AZD1222 vaccination.

The CDR3 DNA reads as TGTGCCAGCAGCAGGCATGGGGGGTGGGACAATGAGCAGTTCTTC. Its translation: CASSRHGGWDNEQFF. The chain recombines TRBV11-1 with TRBJ2-1, with TRBD2 as a possible D gene (6 bases). V was pared by 5 bases and J by 5 bases, with 16 bases between. The CDR3 consists of 15 residues. Germline CDR1 reads SGHAT; CDR2 reads FQDESV (reference sequence). The variable domain in full, completed from reference TRBV11-1 and TRBJ2-1, reads EAEVAQSPRYKITEKSQAVAFWCDPISGHATLYWYRQILGQGPELLVQFQDESVVDDSQLPKDRFSAERLKGVDSTLKIQPAELGDSAMYLCASSRHGGWDNEQFFGPGTRLTVL.